These T cell receptor beta chains were read from a single sample in a study of early T cells in non-severe SARS-CoV-2 infection. TCRdb itself ran the 5' RACE reads through MiXCR, one entry per CDR3 protein. The table lists roughly 55,000 distinct CDR3 sequences, 15% of them singletons. This specimen consisted of whole blood, obtained at baseline. Source of these receptors: an adult who was a healthcare worker with PCR-confirmed SARS-CoV-2 infection or an uninfected control (not recorded which). The CDR3 runs from the conserved cysteine through the conserved F or W. D genes are given only for firm matches. For some rows the clone size is stated as once, few or many, or as a class when expanded; others skip it.

clone_size	d_call	v_call	j_call	cdr3_nt	cdr3_aa
.	.	TRBV7-2	TRBJ2-1	TGTGCCAGCAGCTTAGCTCCCTTCTCCTACAATGAGCAGTTCTTC	CASSLAPFSYNEQFF
few	.	TRBV19	TRBJ2-7	TGTGCCAGTAGTTCACCAAACCTCGGGGGTCGAAGCTCCTACGAGCAGTACTTC	CASSSPNLGGRSSYEQYF
.	TRBD2	TRBV20-1	TRBJ2-5	TGCAGTGCCAGGTGGACTAGCGGGAAGCAAGAGACCCAGTACTTC	CSARWTSGKQETQYF
.	.	TRBV10-1	TRBJ2-2	TGCGCCAGCAGTTCAATCGGGTCCCCCGGGGAGCTGTTTTTT	CASSSIGSPGELFF
.	.	TRBV12-3/TRBV12-4	TRBJ2-1	TGTGCCAGCAGTCTCGGACACTACAATGAGCAGTTCTTC	CASSLGHYNEQFF
.	.	TRBV25-1	TRBJ2-7	TGTGCCAGCAGTGAATTGGCGGCCTACGAGCAGTACTTC	CASSELAAYEQYF
many	.	TRBV29-1	TRBJ2-7	TGCAGCTTCAGCGGGGGGACAGGGGTCTACGAGCAGTACTTC	CSFSGGTGVYEQYF
few	TRBD2	TRBV18	TRBJ2-7	TGTGCCAGCTCACCTACCGGGACTATTTTCTCCTACGAGCAGTACTTC	CASSPTGTIFSYEQYF
many	.	TRBV19	TRBJ1-5	TGTGCCAGTAGTTTCGATCGGCTTGCATCAGGACAGCCCCAGCATTTT	CASSFDRLASGQPQHF
.	TRBD2	TRBV29-1	TRBJ2-1	TGCAGCGGTGAGCGGGGGGGAAATGAGCAGTTCTTC	CSGERGGNEQFF
few	.	TRBV5-6	TRBJ1-4	TGTGCCAGCAGCCTTAAGACCGGGAAAGGGGAAAAACTGTTTTTT	CASSLKTGKGEKLFF
many	TRBD1	TRBV11-2	TRBJ2-1	TGTGCCAGCAGCCTACTGACAGGGGGCGATCACAATGAGCAGTTCTTC	CASSLLTGGDHNEQFF
few	TRBD2	TRBV5-6	TRBJ2-1	TGTGCCAGCAGCTTGTATGCTAGCGGGTGGGGTGAGCAGTTCTTC	CASSLYASGWGEQFF
few	TRBD1	TRBV20-1	TRBJ2-1	TGCAGTGCTAGCATGGTGGACAGGGGTATGTTAGGGCAGTTCTTC	CSASMVDRGMLGQFF
.	.	TRBV7-6	TRBJ1-4	TGTGCCAGCAGCGCAAGGACAGAAGTTAATGAAAAACTGTTTTTT	CASSARTEVNEKLFF
few	.	TRBV4-1	TRBJ2-5	TGCGCCAGCAGCCTAGACAGGTTCGGAGAGACCCAGTACTTC	CASSLDRFGETQYF
many	.	TRBV12-3/TRBV12-4	TRBJ2-7	TGTGCCAGCAGTCGAGGGTACTCCTACGAGCAGTACTTC	CASSRGYSYEQYF
few	.	TRBV11-3	TRBJ1-1	TGTGCCAGCAGCTTAGTTACGGGGAAGCCTTTCTTT	CASSLVTGKPFF
.	.	TRBV7-9	TRBJ1-1	TGTGCCAGCAGCTTAGAGCAGGGAGGGACTGAAGCTTTCTTT	CASSLEQGGTEAFF
.	.	TRBV4-1	TRBJ1-5	TGCGCCAGCAGCCAAGATGATCGTAGCAATCAGCCCCAGCATTTT	CASSQDDRSNQPQHF
.	.	TRBV25-1	TRBJ2-6	TGTGCCAGCAGTTCTGGACGGGGTGCTGGGGCCAACGTCCTGACTTTC	CASSSGRGAGANVLTF
.	.	TRBV11-2	TRBJ1-5	TGTGCCAGCAGTTCATGGCCCCAGCATTTT	CASSSWPQHF
.	.	TRBV4-2	TRBJ2-7	TGTGCCAGCAGCCCCTCGCGCGGGGGCCTCGAGCAGTACTTC	CASSPSRGGLEQYF
few	TRBD2	TRBV3-1	TRBJ2-3	TGTGCCAGCAGCCAAGAGGCGGGGGGAGGTACGCAGTATTTT	CASSQEAGGGTQYF
.	.	TRBV7-7	TRBJ2-3	TGTGCCAGCAGCCGGGGTCCTGGAAGCTCTGGCACAGATACGCAGTATTTT	CASSRGPGSSGTDTQYF
.	.	TRBV24-1	TRBJ2-7	TGTGCCACTGGGACGGCAAGCTCCTACGAGCAGTACTTC	CATGTASSYEQYF
few	.	TRBV27	TRBJ2-7	TGTGCCAGCAGTTTAATGGGAGCCCGCGAGCAGTACTTC	CASSLMGAREQYF